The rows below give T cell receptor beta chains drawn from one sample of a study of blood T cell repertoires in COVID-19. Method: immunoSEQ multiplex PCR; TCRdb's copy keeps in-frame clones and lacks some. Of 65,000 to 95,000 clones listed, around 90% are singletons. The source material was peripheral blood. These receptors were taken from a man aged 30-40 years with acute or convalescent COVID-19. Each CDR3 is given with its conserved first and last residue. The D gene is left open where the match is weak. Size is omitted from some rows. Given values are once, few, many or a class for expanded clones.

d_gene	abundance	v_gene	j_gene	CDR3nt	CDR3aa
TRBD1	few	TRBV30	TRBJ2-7	TGTGCCTGGAGTGTAGTCGGCAGGGGGCGATCCGAGCAGTACTTC	CAWSVVGRGRSEQYF
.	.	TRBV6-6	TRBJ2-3	TGTGCCAGCAGGACCGGAGGGCCAACAGATACGCAGTATTTT	CASRTGGPTDTQYF
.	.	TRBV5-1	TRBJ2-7	TGCGCCAGCAGCTTGGTGGGTTCGGCCCCCGGAGGGTACGAGCAGTACTTC	CASSLVGSAPGGYEQYF
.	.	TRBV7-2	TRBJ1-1	TGTGCCAGCAGCTCAGCGATCGGGGACACTGAAGCTTTCTTT	CASSSAIGDTEAFF
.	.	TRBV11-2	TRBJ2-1	TGTGCCAGCAGGCGAGCAGGGGCGAACAATGAGCAGTTCTTC	CASRRAGANNEQFF
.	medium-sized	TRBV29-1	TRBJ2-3	TGCAGCGTTGTAGGGGCAGCCACAGATACGCAGTATTTT	CSVVGAATDTQYF
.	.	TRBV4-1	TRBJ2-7	TGCGCCAGCAGTGAGTGGGAGAGCTCCTACGAGCAGTACTTC	CASSEWESSYEQYF
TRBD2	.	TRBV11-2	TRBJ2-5	TGTGCCAGCAGCTTGAGCGGTGGGACTAGGAGCGCAGAGACCCAGTACTTC	CASSLSGGTRSAETQYF
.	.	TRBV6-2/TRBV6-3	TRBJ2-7	TGTGCCAGCAGTAGGACTGGCAGCTCCTACGAGCAGTACTTC	CASSRTGSSYEQYF
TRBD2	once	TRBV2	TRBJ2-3	TGTGCCAGCAGAAGCGGGAGTGTCACAGATACGCAGTATTTT	CASRSGSVTDTQYF
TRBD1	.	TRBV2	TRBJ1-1	TGTGCCAGCACCACGACAGGGGGCGGCACTGAAGCTTTCTTT	CASTTTGGGTEAFF
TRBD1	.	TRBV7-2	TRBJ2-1	TGTGCCAGCAGCCCCAGGGGGCTGGGTTACAATGAGCAGTTCTTC	CASSPRGLGYNEQFF
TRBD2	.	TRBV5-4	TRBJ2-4	TGTGCCAGCAGCGCGGGGGGGGAGGCTAAAAACATTCAGTACTTC	CASSAGGEAKNIQYF
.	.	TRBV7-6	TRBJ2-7	TGTGCCAGCAGCTTAGAGGCCCACAGCTCCTACGAGCAGTACTTC	CASSLEAHSSYEQYF
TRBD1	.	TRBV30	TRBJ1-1	TGTGCCTGGGCCGGGACAGGGTCATTCACTGAAGCTTTCTTT	CAWAGTGSFTEAFF
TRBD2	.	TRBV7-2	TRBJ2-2	TGTGCCAGCAGCTTAGGGCTAGCGGCTACCGGGGAGCTGTTTTTT	CASSLGLAATGELFF
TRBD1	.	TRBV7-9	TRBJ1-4	TGTGCCAGCAGCTTCAGGACAGGGGGAGTTGCAACTAATGAAAAACTGTTTTTT	CASSFRTGGVATNEKLFF
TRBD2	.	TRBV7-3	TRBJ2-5	TGTGCCAGCAGCTCCCGGGGACTAGCGGGAGTTAAAGGAGAGACCCAGTACTTC	CASSSRGLAGVKGETQYF
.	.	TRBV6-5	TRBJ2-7	TGTGCCAGCGCCCCCCTAGTAGGGGCTCTCTACGAGCAGTACTTC	CASAPLVGALYEQYF
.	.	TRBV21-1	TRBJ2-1	TGTGCCAGCAGCAAAAATCCACTAAGACTTTTAACCGGGACAGTCGTCGATGAGCAGTTCTTC	CASSKNPLRLLTGTVVDEQFF
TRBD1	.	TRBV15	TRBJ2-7	TGTGCCACCAGCAGAGGCGACAGGGGAACCTACGAGCAGTACTTC	CATSRGDRGTYEQYF
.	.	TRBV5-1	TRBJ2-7	TGCGCCAGCAGCTTGACTGTGACAGCCTACGAGCAGTACTTC	CASSLTVTAYEQYF
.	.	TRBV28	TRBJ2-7	TGTGCCAGCAGTTTCTACTACGAGCAGTACTTC	CASSFYYEQYF
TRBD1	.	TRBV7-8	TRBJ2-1	TGTGCCAGCAGACGACCCGGGACAGGGAATGAGCAGTTCTTC	CASRRPGTGNEQFF
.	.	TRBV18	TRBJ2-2	TGTGCCAGCTCACCACTATCCGGGACACTTAACACCGGGGAGCTGTTTTTT	CASSPLSGTLNTGELFF
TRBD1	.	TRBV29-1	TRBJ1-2	TGCAGCGTTGAAGGGGGACAGGGGGTTAACTATGGCTACACCTTC	CSVEGGQGVNYGYTF
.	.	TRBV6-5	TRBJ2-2	TGTGCCAGCAAGGTCCTTAGCCGTAGCGGGGAGCTGTTTTTT	CASKVLSRSGELFF
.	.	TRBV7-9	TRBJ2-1	TGTGCCAGCAGCTTAGGAGACTCCGTCTACAATGAGCAGTTCTTC	CASSLGDSVYNEQFF
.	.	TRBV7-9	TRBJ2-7	TGTGCCAGCAGCTTATACTACGAGCAGTACTTC	CASSLYYEQYF
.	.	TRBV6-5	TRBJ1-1	TGTGCCAGCACCGTAGACAGGAGGAACACTGAAGCTTTCTTT	CASTVDRRNTEAFF
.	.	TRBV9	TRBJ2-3	TGTGCCAGCAGCGTAGGAGTAGTACGGAGCACAGATACGCAGTATTTT	CASSVGVVRSTDTQYF
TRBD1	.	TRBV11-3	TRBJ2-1	TGTGCCAGCAGCCAATCGGGACAGGGTACTTCCGAGCAGTTCTTC	CASSQSGQGTSEQFF
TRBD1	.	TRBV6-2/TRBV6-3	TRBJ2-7	TGTGCCAGCAGTTGGGCCGGGACAGGAGCCTACGAGCAGTACTTC	CASSWAGTGAYEQYF
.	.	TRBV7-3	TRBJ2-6	TGTGCCAGCAGCTTAAGTCCCGGTGGGGCCAACGTCCTGACTTTC	CASSLSPGGANVLTF
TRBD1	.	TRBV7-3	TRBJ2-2	TGTGCCAGCAGCTTACAGGGGGTCGGGGAGCTGTTTTTT	CASSLQGVGELFF
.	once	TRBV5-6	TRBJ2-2	TGTGCCAGCCACCGTCGGGGGGCCACCAGGACCGGGGAGCTGTTTTTT	CASHRRGATRTGELFF
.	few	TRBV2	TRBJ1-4	TGTGCCAGCAATGGGGGACAATGGAATGAAAAACTGTTTTTT	CASNGGQWNEKLFF
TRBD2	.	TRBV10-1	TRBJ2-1	TGCGCCAGAATGAGTAGCGGGACGGCCTACAATGAGCAGTTCTTC	CARMSSGTAYNEQFF
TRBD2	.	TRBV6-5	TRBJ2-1	TGTGCCAGCAGTTACTCGGCTAGCGGGAGGGAGCAGTTCTTC	CASSYSASGREQFF
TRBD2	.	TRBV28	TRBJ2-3	TGTGCCAGCAGGTCACTAGCGGGAGGGTCAGATACGCAGTATTTT	CASRSLAGGSDTQYF
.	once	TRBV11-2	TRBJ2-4	TGTGCCAGCAGCTTAGATCGAGGACTACACGCCTTC	CASSLDRGLHAF
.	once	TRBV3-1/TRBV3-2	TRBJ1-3	TGTGCCAGCATGCACCGGGGGGGATACTCTGGAAACACCATATATTTT	CASMHRGGYSGNTIYF
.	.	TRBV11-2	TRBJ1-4	TGTGCCAGCAGCTTAGGGAGGCTAGGTGAAAAACTGTTTTTT	CASSLGRLGEKLFF
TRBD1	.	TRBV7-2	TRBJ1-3	TGTGCCAGCAGCCCCGGGACAGGGTCAGGAAACACCATATATTTT	CASSPGTGSGNTIYF
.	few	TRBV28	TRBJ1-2	TGTGCCAGCAGTTTTCAGACGGGTGGCTACACCTTC	CASSFQTGGYTF